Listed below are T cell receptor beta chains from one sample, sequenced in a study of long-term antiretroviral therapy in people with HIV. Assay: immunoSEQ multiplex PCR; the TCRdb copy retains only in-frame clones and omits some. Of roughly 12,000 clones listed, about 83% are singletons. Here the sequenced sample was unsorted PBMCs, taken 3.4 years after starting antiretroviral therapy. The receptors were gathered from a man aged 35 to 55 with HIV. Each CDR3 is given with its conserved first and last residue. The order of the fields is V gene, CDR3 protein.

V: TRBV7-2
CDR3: CASSPEVGTQYF

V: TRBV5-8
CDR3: CASFGTGGPLAKNIQYF

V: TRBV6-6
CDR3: CASSHGQGYEQYF

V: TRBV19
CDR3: CASSGDSPATTNEKLFF

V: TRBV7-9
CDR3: CASSLGVPQGTGELFF

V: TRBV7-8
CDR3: CASSLRLAGGTDTQYF

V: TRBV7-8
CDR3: CASSLIESTDTQYF

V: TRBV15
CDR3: CATSRGGKAESEAFF

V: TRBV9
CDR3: CASSTQGANEKLFF

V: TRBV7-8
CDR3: CASSLTLAYGLDTQYF

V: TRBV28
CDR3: CASSPGRQYEQYF

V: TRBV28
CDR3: CASSLGGPDRRGYTF

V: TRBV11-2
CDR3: CASGSGRAWNTGELFF

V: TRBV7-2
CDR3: CASSFGKIEARGTYEQYF

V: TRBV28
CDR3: CASSLTSQRHYEQYF

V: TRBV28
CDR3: CASSFPPDEQYF

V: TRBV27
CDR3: CASSLSPTGELFF

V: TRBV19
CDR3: CATAGTSGRATVYEQYF

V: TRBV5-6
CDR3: CASSFGRSSYEQYF

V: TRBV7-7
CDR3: CASSDGGPATQYF

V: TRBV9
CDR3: CASSVAASFGDIQYF

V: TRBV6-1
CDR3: CASSEIGGLPYEQYF

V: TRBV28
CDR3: CASSLSREVGEQYF

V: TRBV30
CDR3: CAWSVRGFLNTEAFF

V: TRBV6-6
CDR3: CASRPADVSYNEQFF

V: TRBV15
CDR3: CATSAGTDTEAFF

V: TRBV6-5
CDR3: CASRPGGANTEAFF

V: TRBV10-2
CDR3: CASFPQGTGGSGANVLTF

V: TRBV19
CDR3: CASSIGIQPRREQYF

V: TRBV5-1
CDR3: CASSLAGRSETYSYEQYF

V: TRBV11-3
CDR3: CASSSRGRVPGYNEQFF

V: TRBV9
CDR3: CASSGGGEATYEQYF

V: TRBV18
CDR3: CASSPGGMNTEAFF

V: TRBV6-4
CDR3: CASSDGAGGTGELFF

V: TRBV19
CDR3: CASSIGIDTQYF

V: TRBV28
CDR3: CASSLGGSSGNTIYF

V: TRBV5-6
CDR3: CASSPQGSTEAFF

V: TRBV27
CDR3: CASSSPTSPSYNEQFF

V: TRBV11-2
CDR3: CASSLAGRASTDTQYF

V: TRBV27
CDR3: CASSLGSRDTQYF

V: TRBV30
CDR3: CACQGFSTEAFF

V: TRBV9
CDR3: CASSPQRVVENYGYTF

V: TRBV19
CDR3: CASSISPPTRGQYEQYF

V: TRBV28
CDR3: CASNLGIRKAGELFF

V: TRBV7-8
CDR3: CASSSDRGKYGYTF

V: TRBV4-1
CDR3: CASSQEMAFGQYF

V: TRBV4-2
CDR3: CASSQDSGVGEQYF

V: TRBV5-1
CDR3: CASSSSLSYEQYF

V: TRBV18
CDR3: CASSPPAPLAKNIQYF

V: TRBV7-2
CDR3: CASVPTRDISGRYEQYF

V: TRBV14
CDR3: CASNKQGNYYGYTF

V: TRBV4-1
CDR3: CASSQDIGGYYEQYF